This TCR beta chain stems from a study of control samples from healthy donors and cancer patients. Assay: immunoSEQ multiplex PCR; the TCRdb copy retains only in-frame clones and omits some. Here the sample spans roughly 70,000 clones, approximately 94% being singletons. The receptor's source is a woman aged 25 to 45 in good health. The source material was blood.

The CDR3 reads CASSRDRDYEQYF. In DNA, the CDR3 is TGTGCCAGCAGTAGGGACAGGGACTACGAGCAGTACTTC. V gene TRBV7-2 combines with J gene TRBJ2-7; TRBD1 matches 9 bases. In germline, CDR1 is SGHTA, CDR2 FQGNSA. This CDR3 is built from 13 residues. The J segment lost 3 bases and the V segment lost 6 bases, leaving 3 bases of the junction unmatched.